The rows below give T cell receptor beta chains drawn from one sample of a study of T cells after yellow fever vaccination. A single record per CDR3 protein comes from TCRdb applying MiXCR to the 5' RACE reads. Of about 58,000 distinct CDR3 sequences listed, 5.5% to 6% were seen once; the top ten hold roughly 31%. Specimen: PBMCs, either bulk or a sorted T-cell subset (CD4+, CD8+, memory, or dextramer-sorted; not recorded which), collected on the day of the yellow fever booster vaccination. The source of these receptors is a man aged 18 to 30 who received the YFV17D yellow fever vaccine. The CDR3 runs from the conserved cysteine through the conserved F or W. The D gene is left open where the match is weak. Clone size is given for some rows only: seen once, a few or many times, or a class if the clone is expanded.

v_gene: TRBV12-3/TRBV12-4; abundance: .; j_gene: TRBJ2-1; d_gene: .; CDR3nt: TGTGCCAGCAGTTTAGCTCCGTCTGCCTCCTACAATGAGCAGTTCTTC; CDR3aa: CASSLAPSASYNEQFF
v_gene: TRBV4-1; abundance: many; j_gene: TRBJ2-5; d_gene: .; CDR3nt: TGCGCCAGCAGCCCCCCGGTTCTGGAGACCCAGTACTTC; CDR3aa: CASSPPVLETQYF
v_gene: TRBV29-1; abundance: many; j_gene: TRBJ1-2; d_gene: .; CDR3nt: TGCAGCTGTTCTACAGAACTCTATGGCTACACCTTC; CDR3aa: CSCSTELYGYTF
v_gene: TRBV4-1; abundance: many; j_gene: TRBJ2-7; d_gene: .; CDR3nt: TGCGCCAGCAGCGCGCGACAGTTCTACGAGCAGTACTTC; CDR3aa: CASSARQFYEQYF
v_gene: TRBV9; abundance: few; j_gene: TRBJ1-4; d_gene: .; CDR3nt: TGTGCCAGCAGCGAAGCCCGGGGCAGAGCTAATGAAAAACTGTTTTTT; CDR3aa: CASSEARGRANEKLFF
v_gene: TRBV4-2; abundance: few; j_gene: TRBJ2-2; d_gene: .; CDR3nt: TGTGCCAGCAGCCAAGAGGGGGACCCCTCCACCGGGGAGCTGTTTTTT; CDR3aa: CASSQEGDPSTGELFF
v_gene: TRBV2; abundance: .; j_gene: TRBJ2-6; d_gene: .; CDR3nt: TGTGCCAGCACCTGGCAGGTCTCTGGGGCCAACGTCCTGACTTTC; CDR3aa: CASTWQVSGANVLTF
v_gene: TRBV15; abundance: many; j_gene: TRBJ2-5; d_gene: .; CDR3nt: TGTGCCACCAGCAGAGCGGTAGACCAAGAGACCCAGTACTTC; CDR3aa: CATSRAVDQETQYF
v_gene: TRBV2; abundance: few; j_gene: TRBJ1-1; d_gene: .; CDR3nt: TGTGCCAGCAAAAAAGCCCTTAGCACTGAAGCTTTCTTT; CDR3aa: CASKKALSTEAFF
v_gene: TRBV7-2; abundance: .; j_gene: TRBJ2-2; d_gene: .; CDR3nt: TGTGCCAGCAGTCCGGCGGAGGCCGGGGAGCTGTTTTTT; CDR3aa: CASSPAEAGELFF
v_gene: TRBV11-2; abundance: .; j_gene: TRBJ2-6; d_gene: .; CDR3nt: TGTGCCAGCAGCTTAGATCGGGTGGAGGGAGGCCCTCCAGGCGTCCTGACTTTC; CDR3aa: CASSLDRVEGGPPGVLTF
v_gene: TRBV12-3/TRBV12-4; abundance: many; j_gene: TRBJ1-1; d_gene: .; CDR3nt: TGTGCCAGCAGTTTTCAGGGTAGTGTTACTGAAGCTTTCTTT; CDR3aa: CASSFQGSVTEAFF
v_gene: TRBV29-1; abundance: many; j_gene: TRBJ2-1; d_gene: TRBD2; CDR3nt: TGCAGCGTCGCCCCAAGACTAGCGGGGGAGCAGTTCTTC; CDR3aa: CSVAPRLAGEQFF
v_gene: TRBV20-1; abundance: .; j_gene: TRBJ1-2; d_gene: .; CDR3nt: TGCAGTGCTAGAGTATTCTCGCCGCTGACCGGGACGGGGGGCTACACCTTC; CDR3aa: CSARVFSPLTGTGGYTF
v_gene: TRBV20-1; abundance: .; j_gene: TRBJ2-7; d_gene: TRBD2; CDR3nt: TGCAGTGCTAGAGCCGGGACTAGAAGCTACGAGCAGTACTTC; CDR3aa: CSARAGTRSYEQYF
v_gene: TRBV7-9; abundance: few; j_gene: TRBJ1-4; d_gene: .; CDR3nt: TGTGCCAGCAGCTTAGCGCTCAGAGGGTCGGAGGAAAAACTGTTTTTT; CDR3aa: CASSLALRGSEEKLFF
v_gene: TRBV11-1; abundance: many; j_gene: TRBJ2-3; d_gene: TRBD2; CDR3nt: TGTGCCAGCAGCGTCGGACTAGCGGGGACAGATACGCAGTATTTT; CDR3aa: CASSVGLAGTDTQYF
v_gene: TRBV7-2; abundance: many; j_gene: TRBJ2-3; d_gene: .; CDR3nt: TGTGCCAGCAGCTTACCTCCCGCCGACCCAAGAAGAGATACGCAGTATTTT; CDR3aa: CASSLPPADPRRDTQYF
v_gene: TRBV6-5; abundance: many; j_gene: TRBJ2-1; d_gene: TRBD2; CDR3nt: TGTGCCAGCAGCTGGGGAGGGACGGACGACAATGAGCAGTTCTTC; CDR3aa: CASSWGGTDDNEQFF
v_gene: TRBV6-2/TRBV6-3; abundance: many; j_gene: TRBJ1-5; d_gene: .; CDR3nt: TGTGCCAGCAGTTCGTACAGGAGTGGGTATCAGCCCCAGCATTTT; CDR3aa: CASSSYRSGYQPQHF
v_gene: TRBV12-3/TRBV12-4; abundance: many; j_gene: TRBJ2-3; d_gene: .; CDR3nt: TGTGCCACCCGGGGGGCGGCAGACCCTAGCACAGATACGCAGTATTTT; CDR3aa: CATRGAADPSTDTQYF
v_gene: TRBV4-2; abundance: .; j_gene: TRBJ2-3; d_gene: TRBD1; CDR3nt: TGTGCCAGCAGCCCGGGACAGGGGAATATGGACACGCAGTATTTT; CDR3aa: CASSPGQGNMDTQYF
v_gene: TRBV7-2; abundance: .; j_gene: TRBJ2-1; d_gene: .; CDR3nt: TGTGCCAGCAGCTTAGCCCACCCCCTTACAGTCTACTACAATGAGCAGTTCTTC; CDR3aa: CASSLAHPLTVYYNEQFF
v_gene: TRBV11-2; abundance: many; j_gene: TRBJ2-1; d_gene: .; CDR3nt: TGTGCCAGCAGCTTAAACCCTACAAATGAGCAGTTCTTC; CDR3aa: CASSLNPTNEQFF
v_gene: TRBV27; abundance: many; j_gene: TRBJ2-1; d_gene: .; CDR3nt: TGTGCCAGCAGTTTGAGACTAGTGGGTGAGCAGTTCTTC; CDR3aa: CASSLRLVGEQFF
v_gene: TRBV18; abundance: many; j_gene: TRBJ1-2; d_gene: .; CDR3nt: TGTGCCAGCGCCGAGACAGGAGCTAACTATGGCTACACCTTC; CDR3aa: CASAETGANYGYTF
v_gene: TRBV12-3/TRBV12-4; abundance: few; j_gene: TRBJ1-4; d_gene: .; CDR3nt: TGTGCCAGCAGCGCGGGCAATGATAATGAAAAACTGTTTTTT; CDR3aa: CASSAGNDNEKLFF
v_gene: TRBV9; abundance: many; j_gene: TRBJ1-5; d_gene: .; CDR3nt: TGTGCCAGCAGCTCGACGCGGAGCAATCAGCCCCAGCATTTT; CDR3aa: CASSSTRSNQPQHF
v_gene: TRBV14; abundance: .; j_gene: TRBJ2-5; d_gene: .; CDR3nt: TGTGCCAGCAGCCACAGGACTACCTCCGAGACCCAGTACTTC; CDR3aa: CASSHRTTSETQYF
v_gene: TRBV6-1; abundance: few; j_gene: TRBJ1-2; d_gene: .; CDR3nt: TGTGCCAGCAGTGGCCTACACCGACAAGACTATGGCTACACCTTC; CDR3aa: CASSGLHRQDYGYTF
v_gene: TRBV5-5; abundance: few; j_gene: TRBJ2-5; d_gene: .; CDR3nt: TGTGCCAGCAGCTTGGCGTCTTTGGTTGAGACCCAGTACTTC; CDR3aa: CASSLASLVETQYF
v_gene: TRBV20-1; abundance: .; j_gene: TRBJ1-4; d_gene: .; CDR3nt: TGCAGTGCTGGACGGACTCAGAGGGGTGAAAAACTGTTTTTT; CDR3aa: CSAGRTQRGEKLFF
v_gene: TRBV21-1; abundance: .; j_gene: TRBJ2-5; d_gene: .; CDR3nt: TGTGCCAGCAGCAACACTAGCGGGGGGGGAGAGACCCAGTACTTC; CDR3aa: CASSNTSGGGETQYF
v_gene: TRBV10-3; abundance: few; j_gene: TRBJ1-4; d_gene: .; CDR3nt: TGTGCCATCCGGGACGGCGGGAATGAAAAACTGTTTTTT; CDR3aa: CAIRDGGNEKLFF
v_gene: TRBV6-6; abundance: many; j_gene: TRBJ2-7; d_gene: .; CDR3nt: TGTGCCAGCAGTTACTCTCCCGCCCGCGAGCAGTACTTC; CDR3aa: CASSYSPAREQYF
v_gene: TRBV3-1; abundance: many; j_gene: TRBJ1-1; d_gene: TRBD1; CDR3nt: TGTGCCAGCAGCAAGGGACAGGGAGCTTTCTTT; CDR3aa: CASSKGQGAFF
v_gene: TRBV7-9; abundance: many; j_gene: TRBJ2-3; d_gene: TRBD1; CDR3nt: TGTGCCAGCAGCGTTACAGGGACAGGGCTGAGAGATACGCAGTATTTT; CDR3aa: CASSVTGTGLRDTQYF
v_gene: TRBV7-2; abundance: .; j_gene: TRBJ2-1; d_gene: .; CDR3nt: TGTGCCAGCAGCTTAGCGCCGACGGAGCAGTTCTTC; CDR3aa: CASSLAPTEQFF